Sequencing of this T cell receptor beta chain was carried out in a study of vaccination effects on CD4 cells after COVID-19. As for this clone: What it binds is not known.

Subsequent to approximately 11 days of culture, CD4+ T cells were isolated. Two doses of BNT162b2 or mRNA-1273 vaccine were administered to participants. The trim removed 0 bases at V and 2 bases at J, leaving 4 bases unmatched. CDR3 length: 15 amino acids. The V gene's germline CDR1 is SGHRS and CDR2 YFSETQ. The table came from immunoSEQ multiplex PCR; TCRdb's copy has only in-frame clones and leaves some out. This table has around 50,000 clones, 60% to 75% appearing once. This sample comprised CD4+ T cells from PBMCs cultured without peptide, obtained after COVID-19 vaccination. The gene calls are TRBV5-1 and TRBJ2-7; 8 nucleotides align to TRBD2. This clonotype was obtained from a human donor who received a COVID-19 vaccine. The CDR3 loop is CASSLGAGGTYEQYF. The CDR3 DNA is TGCGCCAGCAGCTTGGGTGCGGGGGGAACCTACGAGCAGTACTTC.